This T cell receptor (beta chain) was identified during a study of identical twins. Study conclusions and caveats: Because invariant MAIT and iNKT cells could be present, zero-insertion analyses could be partly confounded.

TCRdb re-analysed the 5' RACE reads in MiXCR, keeping a single row per CDR3 protein. The sample lists 500,000 to 600,000 distinct CDR3 sequences, 22% seen once, with approximately 0.95% in the top ten. Germline lookup yields CDR1 SGHRS and CDR2 YFSETQ. The CDR3 is 18 residues long. J was trimmed by 0 bases and V by 2 bases; bases with no gene match: 9. This clonotype was observed many times. Antigen: not known. A further study also used this sample, focusing on T cells expressing NK-cell markers.

Sequenced material: CD4+ T cells sorted from blood. The receptor comes from a woman aged 18-30 years in good health. The chain joins TRBV5-1 to TRBJ2-7, with 12 bases aligning to TRBD2. In DNA, the CDR3 is TGCGCCAGCAGCTTCTCGACTAGCGGGAGTCCCAGCTCCTACGAGCAGTACTTC. Amino acids: CASSFSTSGSPSSYEQYF.